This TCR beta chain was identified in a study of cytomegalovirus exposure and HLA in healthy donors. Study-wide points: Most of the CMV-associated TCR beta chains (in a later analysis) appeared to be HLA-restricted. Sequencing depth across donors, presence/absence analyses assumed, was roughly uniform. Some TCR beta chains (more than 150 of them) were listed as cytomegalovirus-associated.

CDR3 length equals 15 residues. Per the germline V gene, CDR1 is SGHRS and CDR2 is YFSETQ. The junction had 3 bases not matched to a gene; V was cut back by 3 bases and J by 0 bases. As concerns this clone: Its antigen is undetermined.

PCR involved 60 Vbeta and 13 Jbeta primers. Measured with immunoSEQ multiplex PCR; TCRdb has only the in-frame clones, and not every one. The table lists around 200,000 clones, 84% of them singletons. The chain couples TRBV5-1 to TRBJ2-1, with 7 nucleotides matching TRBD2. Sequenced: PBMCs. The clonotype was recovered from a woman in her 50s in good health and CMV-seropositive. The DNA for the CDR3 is TGCGCCAGCAGCTGGGGGGGTCGCTCCTACAATGAGCAGTTCTTC. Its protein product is CASSWGGRSYNEQFF.